This T cell receptor beta chain was captured by sequencing in a study of PD-1 blockade in classical Hodgkin lymphoma. Across the study: Patients were administered nivolumab (3 mg/kg intravenously) every 2 weeks. The study, taken as a whole, reports: In newly diagnosed patients, baseline TCR diversity was reportedly below that of healthy donors.

Here immunoSEQ multiplex PCR was the method, and the copy in TCRdb shows in-frame clones only, minus some. The table lists fewer than 15,000 clones, more than 85% of them singletons. Concerning this clone: Its antigen remains unidentified.

Every patient relapsed after autologous stem cell transplantation, and brentuximab vedotin exposure varied. Germline values: CDR1 ENHRY, CDR2 SYGVKD. This CDR3 has 15 residues. The ends were cut back, 9 bases at V and 1 base at J, with 16 bases in the middle. This rearrangement joins TRBV10-3 to TRBJ1-5, with D tentatively TRBD1 (6 bases). This material consisted of peripheral blood mononuclear cells (PBMCs), taken at baseline. The receptor's source is a human donor with classical Hodgkin lymphoma. Here the CDR3 DNA reads TGTGCCATACGTTCCGCCGGGACAAGCAATCAGCCCCAGCATTTT. Translated, it gives CAIRSAGTSNQPQHF.